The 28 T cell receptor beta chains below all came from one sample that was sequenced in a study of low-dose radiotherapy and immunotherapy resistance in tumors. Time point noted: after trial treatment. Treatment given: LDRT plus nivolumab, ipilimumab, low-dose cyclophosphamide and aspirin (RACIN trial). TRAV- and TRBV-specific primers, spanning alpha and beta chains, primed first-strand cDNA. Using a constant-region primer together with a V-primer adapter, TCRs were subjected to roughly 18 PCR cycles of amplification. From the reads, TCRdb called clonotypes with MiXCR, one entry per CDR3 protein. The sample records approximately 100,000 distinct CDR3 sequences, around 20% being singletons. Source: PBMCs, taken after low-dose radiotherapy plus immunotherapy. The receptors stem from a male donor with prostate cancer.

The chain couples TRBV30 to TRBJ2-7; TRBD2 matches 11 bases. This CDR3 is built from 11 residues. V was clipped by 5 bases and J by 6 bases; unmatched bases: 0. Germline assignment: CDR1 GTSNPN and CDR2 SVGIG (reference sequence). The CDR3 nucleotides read TGTGCCTGGGGACTAGCGGGCGAGCAGTACTTC. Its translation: CAWGLAGEQYF.

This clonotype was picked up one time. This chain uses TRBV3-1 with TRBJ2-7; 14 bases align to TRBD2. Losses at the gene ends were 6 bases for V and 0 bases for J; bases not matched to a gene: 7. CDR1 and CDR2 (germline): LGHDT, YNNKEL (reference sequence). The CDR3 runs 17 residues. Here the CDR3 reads CASRSTSGRASSYEQYF. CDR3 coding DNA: TGTGCCAGCAGGTCGACTAGCGGGAGGGCCTCCTCCTACGAGCAGTACTTC.

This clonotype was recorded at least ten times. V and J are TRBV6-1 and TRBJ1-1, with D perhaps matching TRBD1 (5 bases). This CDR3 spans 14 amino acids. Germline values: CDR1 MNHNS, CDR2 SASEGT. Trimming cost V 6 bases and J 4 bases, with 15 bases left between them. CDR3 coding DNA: TGTGCCAGCAGCCCCTTGGGGGTGGGCACTGAAGCTTTCTTT. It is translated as CASSPLGVGTEAFF.

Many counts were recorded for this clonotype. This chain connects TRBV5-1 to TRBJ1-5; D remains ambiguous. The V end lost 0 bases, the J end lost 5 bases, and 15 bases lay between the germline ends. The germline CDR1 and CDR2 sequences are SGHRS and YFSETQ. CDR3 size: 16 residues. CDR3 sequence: CASSLGSGRADQPQHF. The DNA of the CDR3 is TGCGCCAGCAGCTTGGGGTCTGGAAGGGCGGATCAGCCCCAGCATTTT.

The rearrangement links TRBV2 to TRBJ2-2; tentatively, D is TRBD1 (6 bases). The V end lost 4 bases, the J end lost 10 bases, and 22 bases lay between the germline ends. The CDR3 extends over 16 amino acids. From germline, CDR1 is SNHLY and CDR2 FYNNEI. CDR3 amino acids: CASSAYPGQGISELFF. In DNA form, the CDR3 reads TGTGCCAGCAGTGCCTATCCGGGGCAGGGGATTTCGGAGCTGTTTTTT. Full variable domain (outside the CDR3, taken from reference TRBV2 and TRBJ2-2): EPEVTQTPSHQVTQMGQEVILRCVPISNHLYFYWYRQILGQKVEFLVSFYNNEISEKSEIFDDQFSVERPDGSNFTLKIRSTKLEDSAMYFCASSAYPGQGISELFFGEGSRLTVL.

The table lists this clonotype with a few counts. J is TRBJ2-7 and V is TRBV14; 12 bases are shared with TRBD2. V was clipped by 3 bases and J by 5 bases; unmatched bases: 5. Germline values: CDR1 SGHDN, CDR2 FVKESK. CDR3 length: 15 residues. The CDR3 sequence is CASSHLAGGPHEQYF. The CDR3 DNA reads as TGTGCCAGCAGCCACCTAGCGGGGGGGCCCCACGAGCAGTACTTC.

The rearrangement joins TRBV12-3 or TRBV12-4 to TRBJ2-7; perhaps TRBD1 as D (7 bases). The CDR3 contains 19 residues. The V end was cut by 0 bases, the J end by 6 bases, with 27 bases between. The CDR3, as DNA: TGTGCCAGCAGTTTAGCAAGGGGGCTAGCTAGCGCTCGGTGGGCCGAGCAGTACTTC. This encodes CASSLARGLASARWAEQYF.

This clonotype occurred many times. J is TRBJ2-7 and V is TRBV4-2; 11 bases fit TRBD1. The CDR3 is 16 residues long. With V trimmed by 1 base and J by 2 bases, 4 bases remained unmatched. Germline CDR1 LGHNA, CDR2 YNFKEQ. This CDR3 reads CASSQVTGQGAYEQYF. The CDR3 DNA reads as TGTGCCAGCAGCCAAGTGACGGGACAGGGGGCCTACGAGCAGTACTTC.

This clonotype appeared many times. The CDR3 reads CSATTSGAQETQYF. CDR3 bases: TGCAGCGCCACAACGAGTGGGGCCCAAGAGACCCAGTACTTC. The gene calls are TRBV29-1 and TRBJ2-5, with D perhaps matching TRBD1 (5 bases). This CDR3 is 14 amino acids long. The germline CDR1 and CDR2 sequences are SQVTM and ANQGSEA. V gave up 7 bases and J gave up 1 base, with 16 bases separating them.

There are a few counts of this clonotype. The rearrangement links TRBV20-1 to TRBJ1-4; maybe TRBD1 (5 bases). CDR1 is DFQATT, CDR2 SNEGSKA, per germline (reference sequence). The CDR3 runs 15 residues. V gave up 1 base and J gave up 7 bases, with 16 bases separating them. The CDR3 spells CSARVPGTYGEKLFF. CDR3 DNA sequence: TGCAGTGCTAGAGTCCCCGGGACCTACGGTGAAAAACTGTTTTTT.

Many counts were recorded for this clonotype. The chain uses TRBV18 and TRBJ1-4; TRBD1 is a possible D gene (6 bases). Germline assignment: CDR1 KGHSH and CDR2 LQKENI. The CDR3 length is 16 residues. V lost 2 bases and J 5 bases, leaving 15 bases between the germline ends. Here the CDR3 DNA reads TGTGCCAGCTCACCATCGGTTAGGACAGCGAATGAAAAACTGTTTTTT. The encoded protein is CASSPSVRTANEKLFF.

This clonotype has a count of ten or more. The CDR3 sequence: CASSLTSGEQYF. The CDR3 DNA reads TGTGCCAGCAGCTTAACCTCGGGAGAGCAGTACTTC. V and J are TRBV7-9 and TRBJ2-7; tentatively, D is TRBD2 (5 bases). V lost 2 bases, J lost 7 bases, and 9 bases lay in between. The V gene's germline CDR1 is SEHNR and CDR2 FQNEAQ (reference sequence). The CDR3 is 12 residues long.

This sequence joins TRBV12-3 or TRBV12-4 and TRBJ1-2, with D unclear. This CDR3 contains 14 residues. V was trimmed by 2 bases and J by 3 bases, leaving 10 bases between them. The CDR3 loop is CASSLRASDYGYTF. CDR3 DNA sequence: TGTGCCAGCAGTTTAAGGGCGTCAGACTATGGCTACACCTTC.

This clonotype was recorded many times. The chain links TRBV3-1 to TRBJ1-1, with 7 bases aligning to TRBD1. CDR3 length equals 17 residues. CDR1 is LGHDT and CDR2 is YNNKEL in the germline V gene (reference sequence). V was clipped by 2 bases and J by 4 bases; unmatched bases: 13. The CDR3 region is CASSQFIGAGGGTEAFF. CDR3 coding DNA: TGTGCCAGCAGCCAATTTATTGGGGCAGGGGGGGGCACTGAAGCTTTCTTT.

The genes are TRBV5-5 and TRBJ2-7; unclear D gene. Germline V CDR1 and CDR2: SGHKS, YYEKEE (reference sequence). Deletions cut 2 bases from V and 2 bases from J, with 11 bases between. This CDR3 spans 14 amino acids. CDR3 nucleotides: TGTGCCAGCAGCTTAGCTGTAGGGACCTACGAGCAGTACTTC. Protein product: CASSLAVGTYEQYF.

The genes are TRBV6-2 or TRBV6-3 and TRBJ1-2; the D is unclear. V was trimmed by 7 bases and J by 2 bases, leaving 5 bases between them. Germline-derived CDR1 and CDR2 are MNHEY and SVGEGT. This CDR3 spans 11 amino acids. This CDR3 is CASKENYGYTF. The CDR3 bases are TGTGCCAGCAAGGAGAACTATGGCTACACCTTC.

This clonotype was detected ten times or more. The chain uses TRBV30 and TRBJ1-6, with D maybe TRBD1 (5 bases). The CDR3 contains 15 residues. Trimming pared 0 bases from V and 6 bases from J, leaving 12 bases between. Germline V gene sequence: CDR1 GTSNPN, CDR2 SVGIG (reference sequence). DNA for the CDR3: TGTGCCTGGAGTGTTGGGGGGGGGGGTAATTCACCCCTCCACTTT. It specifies CAWSVGGGGNSPLHF.

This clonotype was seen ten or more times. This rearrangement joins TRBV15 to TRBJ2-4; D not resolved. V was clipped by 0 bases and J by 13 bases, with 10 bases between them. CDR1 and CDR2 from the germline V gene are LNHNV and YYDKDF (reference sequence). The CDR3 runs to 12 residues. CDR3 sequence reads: CATSRDKREQYF. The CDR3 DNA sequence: TGTGCCACCAGCAGAGATAAGCGAGAACAGTACTTC. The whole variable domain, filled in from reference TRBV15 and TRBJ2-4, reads DAMVIQNPRYQVTQFGKPVTLSCSQTLNHNVMYWYQQKSSQAPKLLFHYYDKDFNNEADTPDNFQSRRPNTSFCFLDIRSPGLGDTAMYLCATSRDKREQYFGAGTRLSVL.

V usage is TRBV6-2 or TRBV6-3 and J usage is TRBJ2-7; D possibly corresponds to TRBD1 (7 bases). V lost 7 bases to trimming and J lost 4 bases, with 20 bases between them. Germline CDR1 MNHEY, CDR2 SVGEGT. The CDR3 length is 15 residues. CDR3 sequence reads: CASTNDREARYEQYF. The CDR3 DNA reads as TGTGCCAGCACCAATGACAGGGAGGCGAGGTACGAGCAGTACTTC.

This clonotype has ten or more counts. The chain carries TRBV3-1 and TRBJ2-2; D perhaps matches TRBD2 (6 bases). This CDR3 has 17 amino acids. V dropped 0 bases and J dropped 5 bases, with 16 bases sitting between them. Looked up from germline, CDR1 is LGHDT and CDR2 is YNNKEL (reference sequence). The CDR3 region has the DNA TGTGCCAGCAGCCAAGATCGTACCGGGGGTTGGACCGGGGAGCTGTTTTTT. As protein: CASSQDRTGGWTGELFF.

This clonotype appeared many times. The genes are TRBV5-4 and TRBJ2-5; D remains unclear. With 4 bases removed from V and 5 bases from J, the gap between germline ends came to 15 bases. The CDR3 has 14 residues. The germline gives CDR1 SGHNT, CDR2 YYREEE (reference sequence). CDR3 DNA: TGTGCCAGCAGCCCGGCGACCGTACAGGAGACCCAGTACTTC. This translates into CASSPATVQETQYF.

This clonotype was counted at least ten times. CDR3 DNA: TGCGCCAGCAGCTTGGCCCGGGGAGACGGGGAGACCCAGTACTTC. It specifies CASSLARGDGETQYF. The rearrangement uses TRBV5-1 and TRBJ2-5, with D perhaps matching TRBD2 (5 bases). CDR3 length: 15 residues. With 0 bases removed from V and 5 bases from J, the gap between germline ends came to 14 bases. The germline V gene encodes CDR1 SGHRS and CDR2 YFSETQ.

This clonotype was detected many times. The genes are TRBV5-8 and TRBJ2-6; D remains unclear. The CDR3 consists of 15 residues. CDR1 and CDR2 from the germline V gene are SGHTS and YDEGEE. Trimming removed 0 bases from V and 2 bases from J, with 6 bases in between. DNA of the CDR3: TGTGCCAGCAGCTTGGCCAGGACTGGGGCCAACGTCCTGACTTTC. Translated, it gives CASSLARTGANVLTF. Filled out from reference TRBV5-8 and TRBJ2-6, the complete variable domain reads EAGVTQSPTHLIKTRGQQATLRCSPISGHTSVYWYQQALGLGLQFLLWYDEGEERNRGNFPPRFSGRQFPNYSSELNVNALELEDSALYLCASSLARTGANVLTFGAGSRLTVL.

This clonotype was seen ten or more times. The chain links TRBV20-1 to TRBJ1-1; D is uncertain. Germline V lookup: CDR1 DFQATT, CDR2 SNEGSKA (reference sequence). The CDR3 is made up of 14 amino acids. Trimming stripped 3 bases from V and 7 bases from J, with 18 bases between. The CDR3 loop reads CSASPASTVIEAFF. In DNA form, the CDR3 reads TGCAGTGCTAGCCCCGCCAGCACGGTCATTGAAGCTTTCTTT.

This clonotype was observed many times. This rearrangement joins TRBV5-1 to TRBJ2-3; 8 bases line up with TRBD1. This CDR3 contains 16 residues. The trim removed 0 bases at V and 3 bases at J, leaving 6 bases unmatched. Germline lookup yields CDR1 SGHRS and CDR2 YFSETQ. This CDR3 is CASSLEDRVGTDTQYF. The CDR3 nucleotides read TGCGCCAGCAGCTTGGAGGACAGGGTAGGGACAGATACGCAGTATTTT.

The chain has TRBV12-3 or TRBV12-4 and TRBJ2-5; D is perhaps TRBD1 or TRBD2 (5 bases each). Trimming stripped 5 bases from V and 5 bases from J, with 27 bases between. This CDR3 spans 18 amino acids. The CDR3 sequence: CASSPKEGPYWGRETQYF. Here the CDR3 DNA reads TGTGCCAGCAGTCCCAAAGAGGGGCCGTACTGGGGTCGGGAGACCCAGTACTTC.

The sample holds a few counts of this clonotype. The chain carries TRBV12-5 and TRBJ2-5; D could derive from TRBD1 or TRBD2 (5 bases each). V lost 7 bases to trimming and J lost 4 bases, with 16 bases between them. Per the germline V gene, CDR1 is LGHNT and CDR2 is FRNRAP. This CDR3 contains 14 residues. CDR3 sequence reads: CASALRGDPETQYF. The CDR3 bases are TGTGCTAGTGCCTTGAGAGGGGATCCAGAGACCCAGTACTTC.

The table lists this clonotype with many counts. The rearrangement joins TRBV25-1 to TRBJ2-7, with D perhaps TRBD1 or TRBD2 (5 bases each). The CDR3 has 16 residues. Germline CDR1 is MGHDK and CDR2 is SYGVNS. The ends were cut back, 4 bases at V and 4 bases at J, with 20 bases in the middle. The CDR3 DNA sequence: TGTGCCAGCAGTGGAAATCTCGGGACCCCCCCATACGAGCAGTACTTC. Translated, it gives CASSGNLGTPPYEQYF.